One and the same sample provided the 21 T cell receptor beta chains below, sequenced in a study of T cell responses to AZD1222 COVID-19 vaccine. TCRdb keeps only in-frame clones here, not all; method: immunoSEQ multiplex PCR. The table has roughly 120,000 clones, more than 70% seen once; the top ten hold about 4%. The sequences come from peripheral blood, collected 28 days after the second AZD1222 dose. The receptors were sampled from an adult who received the AZD1222 COVID-19 vaccine.

The CDR3 DNA follows: TGTGCCAGCAGCCTAAACGTGAACACTGAAGCTTTCTTT. This codes for CASSLNVNTEAFF. V is TRBV5-6 and J is TRBJ1-1; D uncertain. Trimming pared 4 bases from V and 0 bases from J, leaving 7 bases between. This CDR3 region has 13 residues. From germline, CDR1 is SGHDT and CDR2 YYEEEE.

J is TRBJ2-7 and V is TRBV7-8; D tentatively reads TRBD1 or TRBD2 (5 bases each). V was clipped by 7 bases and J by 1 base, with 14 bases between them. The germline V gene encodes CDR1 SGHVS and CDR2 FQNEAQ. The CDR3 runs to 14 residues. The CDR3 here is CASTQTADSYEQYF. The CDR3 coding sequence is TGTGCCAGCACCCAGACAGCGGATTCCTACGAGCAGTACTTC.

This chain uses TRBV5-4 with TRBJ2-1; D call uncertain. The CDR3 loop spans 13 amino acids. Germline lookup yields CDR1 SGHNT and CDR2 YYREEE (reference sequence). V dropped 2 bases and J dropped 12 bases, with 15 bases sitting between them. The CDR3 region is CASSLGDRQRQFF. CDR3 in DNA: TGTGCCAGCAGCTTAGGTGATAGGCAACGGCAGTTCTTC.

The rearrangement uses TRBV27 and TRBJ1-3; D remains unclear. This CDR3 spans 15 amino acids. The germline V gene encodes CDR1 MNHEY and CDR2 SMNVEV (reference sequence). Trimming took off 3 bases at V and 0 bases at J, with 9 bases between the two ends. The CDR3 nucleotides read TGTGCCAGCAGTTTGACCGGTTCCTCTGGAAACACCATATATTTT. Translated: CASSLTGSSGNTIYF.

The chain links TRBV5-6 to TRBJ2-5; 8 bases line up with TRBD1. With V trimmed by 2 bases and J by 4 bases, 10 bases remained unmatched. CDR1 SGHDT and CDR2 YYEEEE come from the germline V gene. This CDR3 spans 16 amino acids. The CDR3 here is CASSFGQGAGGETQYF. CDR3 bases: TGTGCCAGCAGCTTTGGCCAGGGGGCAGGAGGAGAGACCCAGTACTTC.

The chain is built from TRBV18 and TRBJ2-5; D remains ambiguous. Trimming shortened V by 6 bases and J by 1 base, and 9 bases separated the two germline ends. The germline gives CDR1 KGHSH, CDR2 LQKENI. The CDR3 spans 13 residues. The DNA for the CDR3 is TGTGCCAGCTCGCCAACACTCCAAGAGACCCAGTACTTC. Protein: CASSPTLQETQYF.

The chain couples TRBV2 to TRBJ1-6; D is possibly TRBD1 (6 bases). V gave up 1 base and J gave up 7 bases, with 11 bases separating them. The V gene's germline CDR1 is SNHLY and CDR2 FYNNEI. The CDR3 runs to 15 residues. The CDR3 DNA is TGTGCCAGCAGTGAAGTTCCGGGGGCGAATTCACCCCTCCACTTT. As protein: CASSEVPGANSPLHF.

This clone was seen only once. V gene TRBV4-3 combines with J gene TRBJ2-7; no reliable D call. Trimming removed 4 bases from V and 3 bases from J, with 10 bases in between. There are 13 residues in the CDR3. The germline V gene has CDR1 LGHNA and CDR2 YSLEER. This CDR3 is CASSPDTLYEQYF. Here the CDR3 DNA reads TGCGCCAGCAGCCCCGACACCCTCTACGAGCAGTACTTC.

This clone has a single count. This chain connects TRBV19 to TRBJ1-2; no reliable D call. This CDR3 comprises 12 residues. The V end lost 7 bases, the J end lost 4 bases, and 10 bases lay between the germline ends. Per the germline V gene, CDR1 is LNHDA and CDR2 is SQIVND (reference sequence). The CDR3 DNA is TGTGCCAGTAAAGGGAACTCCTATGGCTACACCTTC. It translates to CASKGNSYGYTF.

This clone was seen only a few times. This chain uses TRBV7-3 with TRBJ1-2; D is perhaps TRBD1 (5 bases). Germline CDR1 is SGHTA and CDR2 is FQGTGA. CDR3 size: 12 residues. V was cut by 5 bases and J by 10 bases, with 14 bases left in between. The CDR3 is CASSPGGYDYTF. CDR3 sequence (DNA): TGTGCCAGCAGCCCCGGGGGGTACGACTACACCTTC.

V usage is TRBV12-3 or TRBV12-4 and J usage is TRBJ1-2; 7 bases align to TRBD1. J was trimmed by 4 bases and V by 5 bases; bases with no gene match: 4. There are 13 residues in the CDR3. The CDR3 DNA reads as TGTGCCAGCAGTCGTAGACAGGGCTATGGCTACACCTTC. This codes for CASSRRQGYGYTF.

The rearrangement uses TRBV5-6 and TRBJ2-7; the match to TRBD1 covers 9 bases. Trimming cost V 1 base and J 3 bases; bases outside gene matches: 8. Germline CDR1 SGHDT, CDR2 YYEEEE. CDR3 size: 16 residues. The CDR3 nucleotides are TGTGCCAGCAGCTTGTTGTCGGGACAGGGCATCTACGAGCAGTACTTC. Amino acids: CASSLLSGQGIYEQYF.

In nucleotides, the CDR3 is TGTGCCAGCAGCCAATCCACTGGAAACACCATATATTTT. This codes for CASSQSTGNTIYF. V gene TRBV3-1 (or the pseudogene TRBV3-2) combines with J gene TRBJ1-3; D not resolved. CDR3 length equals 13 residues. From germline, CDR1 is LGHDT and CDR2 YNNKEL (reference sequence). The germline V and J ends were trimmed by 2 bases and 2 bases, with 4 bases remaining between them.

This chain joins TRBV15 and TRBJ2-5; the match to TRBD2 covers 12 bases. The germline gives CDR1 LNHNV, CDR2 YYDKDF (reference sequence). Trimming removed 0 bases from V and 7 bases from J; junction bases left unmatched: 15. The CDR3 is made up of 19 amino acids. CDR3 residues: CATSRDLGLTSGGTGTQYF. The CDR3 DNA reads TGTGCCACCAGCAGAGATTTGGGACTAACTAGCGGGGGGACGGGGACCCAGTACTTC.

V is TRBV5-1 and J is TRBJ2-7; 7 bases are shared with TRBD2. The CDR3 loop spans 16 amino acids. Germline trimming cut 4 bases from V and 6 bases from J; bases unmatched to any gene: 16. The germline gives CDR1 SGHRS, CDR2 YFSETQ. The chain's CDR3 is CASSREQGRGIGEQYF. The CDR3 DNA sequence: TGCGCCAGCAGCAGAGAACAAGGGCGGGGGATAGGCGAGCAGTACTTC.

A single count supports this clone. CDR3 in DNA: TGTGCCATCAGTCGTGAGACAGGGTCGCAGCCCCAGCATTTT. The encoded protein is CAISRETGSQPQHF. V and J are TRBV10-3 and TRBJ1-5; 7 bases line up with TRBD1. The CDR3 extends over 14 amino acids. Unmatched junction bases numbered 8, after V lost 5 bases and J lost 7 bases. Germline V CDR1 and CDR2: ENHRY, SYGVKD.

A single count supports this clone. The V and J genes are TRBV5-1 and TRBJ1-4; 8 bases map to TRBD1. The CDR3 has 15 amino acids. V was clipped by 4 bases and J by 8 bases; unmatched bases: 10. Germline CDR1 reads SGHRS; CDR2 reads YFSETQ. In DNA, the CDR3 is TGCGCCAGCAGCATTACCGGGACAGGAAACGAAAAACTGTTTTTT. This gives the protein CASSITGTGNEKLFF.

CDR3 nucleotide sequence: TGTGCCAGCAGATCCTCTGGGGAGACCCAGTACTTC. This encodes CASRSSGETQYF. The gene calls are TRBV5-5 and TRBJ2-5; no clear D gene. The CDR3 runs 12 residues. V was clipped by 5 bases and J by 5 bases, with 10 bases between them. Germline loops: CDR1 SGHKS, CDR2 YYEKEE (reference sequence).

This rearrangement joins TRBV19 to TRBJ2-7; TRBD1 agrees at 7 bases. The V segment lost 4 bases and the J segment 0 bases; nucleotides outside the gene matches: 3. This CDR3 has 14 amino acids. In germline, CDR1 is LNHDA, CDR2 SQIVND (reference sequence). The CDR3: CASSRGQSSYEQYF. The CDR3 DNA sequence: TGTGCCAGTAGTAGGGGACAGTCCTCCTACGAGCAGTACTTC. The full variable domain, with the rest looked up from reference TRBV19 and TRBJ2-7, is DGGITQSPKYLFRKEGQNVTLSCEQNLNHDAMYWYRQDPGQGLRLIYYSQIVNDFQKGDIAEGYSVSREKKESFPLTVTSAQKNPTAFYLCASSRGQSSYEQYFGPGTRLTVT.

V is TRBV5-1 and J is TRBJ1-4, with D unclear. This CDR3 is 16 amino acids long. Germline V lookup: CDR1 SGHRS, CDR2 YFSETQ. V was pared by 4 bases and J by 1 base, with 14 bases between. The CDR3 loop is CASSTSTLRTNEKLFF. In DNA, the CDR3 is TGCGCCAGCAGCACCTCGACTCTGAGAACTAATGAAAAACTGTTTTTT.

The chain couples TRBV6-2 or TRBV6-3 to TRBJ1-6, with TRBD1 identical over 9 bases. Germline V gene data show CDR1 as MNHEY and CDR2 as SVGEGT. J was trimmed by 10 bases and V by 2 bases; bases with no gene match: 6. CDR3 length equals 15 residues. The CDR3 sequence: CASSYRDRENSPLHF. In DNA, the CDR3 is TGTGCCAGCAGTTACCGGGACAGGGAGAACTCACCCCTCCACTTT.